The 8 T cell receptor beta chains below all came from one sample that was sequenced in a study of OX40 agonist ivuxolimab in advanced cancers. Sequenced by immunoSEQ multiplex PCR; TCRdb stores in-frame clones only, minus some. Among 100,000 to 150,000 clones listed, roughly 90% were seen once. The sequencing here drew on CD4+ or CD8+ T cells sorted from blood, taken in a trial of the OX40 agonist ivuxolimab. The receptors stem from an adult with an advanced solid tumor such as melanoma, head and neck, liver or kidney cancer.

This CDR3 is CASSPQGIGDRGYTF. The CDR3 bases are TGTGCCAGCAGCCCACAAGGTATAGGGGATCGTGGCTACACCTTC. The rearrangement joins TRBV7-2 to TRBJ1-2; a possible D gene is TRBD1 (5 bases). This CDR3 contains 15 residues. CDR1 is SGHTA and CDR2 is FQGNSA in the germline V gene. V lost 5 bases to trimming and J lost 7 bases, with 20 bases between them.

The chain joins TRBV12-5 to TRBJ2-3; 16 positions match TRBD2. CDR1 LGHNT and CDR2 FRNRAP come from the germline V gene. The trim removed 1 base at V and 4 bases at J, leaving 8 bases unmatched. CDR3 length: 19 amino acids. CDR3 nucleotides: TGTGCTAGTGGTTTGGGCAGGGGACTAGCGGGAGGGCCGTCAGATACGCAGTATTTT. It encodes CASGLGRGLAGGPSDTQYF.

The gene calls are TRBV5-1 and TRBJ2-2; possible D gene TRBD1, 5 bases. Germline V gene sequence: CDR1 SGHRS, CDR2 YFSETQ. With 0 bases removed from V and 2 bases from J, the gap between germline ends came to 11 bases. The CDR3 consists of 16 residues. DNA of the CDR3: TGCGCCAGCAGCTTGGTAGTAGGGGTTAACACCGGGGAGCTGTTTTTT. This codes for CASSLVVGVNTGELFF. Variable domain in full (rest from reference TRBV5-1 and TRBJ2-2): KAGVTQTPRYLIKTRGQQVTLSCSPISGHRSVSWYQQTPGQGLQFLFEYFSETQRNKGNFPGRFSGRQFSNSRSEMNVSTLELGDSALYLCASSLVVGVNTGELFFGEGSRLTVL.

The chain is built from TRBV13 and TRBJ2-2; the D gene is possibly TRBD2 (5 bases). Trimming took off 5 bases at V and 6 bases at J, with 13 bases between the two ends. The CDR3 totals 14 residues. The V gene's germline CDR1 is PRHDT and CDR2 FYEKMQ (reference sequence). The CDR3 sequence is CASSPRLLPGELFF. The CDR3 nucleotides are TGTGCCAGCAGCCCCCGACTACTCCCCGGGGAGCTGTTTTTT.

The J gene is TRBJ1-4, the V gene TRBV5-1; D is ambiguous. This CDR3 region has 14 residues. Trimming took off 6 bases at V and 2 bases at J, with 11 bases between the two ends. Germline loops: CDR1 SGHRS, CDR2 YFSETQ. DNA for the CDR3: TGCGCCAGCACCAGGTTGGGCACTAATGAAAAACTGTTTTTT. Its protein is CASTRLGTNEKLFF.

This sequence joins TRBV7-8 and TRBJ1-3; D is ambiguous. Looked up from germline, CDR1 is SGHVS and CDR2 is FQNEAQ. CDR3 length equals 14 residues. V lost 2 bases to trimming and J lost 0 bases, with 5 bases between them. CDR3 sequence: CASSLIVSGNTIYF. The DNA of the CDR3 is TGTGCCAGCAGCTTAATAGTCTCTGGAAACACCATATATTTT.

This clone was counted a single time. The V gene is TRBV28, the J gene TRBJ1-5; D uncertain. With 3 bases removed from V and 3 bases from J, the gap between germline ends came to 12 bases. Germline lookup yields CDR1 MDHEN and CDR2 SYDVKM. The CDR3 spans 15 residues. CDR3 bases: TGTGCCAGCAGTTTTTGGAAGGGTACCAATCAGCCCCAGCATTTT. Its protein product is CASSFWKGTNQPQHF.

The gene calls are TRBV9 and TRBJ1-5, with D possibly being TRBD1 (6 bases). The CDR3 is 14 amino acids. In germline, CDR1 is SGDLS, CDR2 YYNGEE. The ends were cut back, 0 bases at V and 5 bases at J, with 9 bases in the middle. The CDR3 here is CASSVASGDQPQHF. CDR3 sequence (DNA): TGTGCCAGCAGCGTAGCTTCAGGGGATCAGCCCCAGCATTTT.